This T cell receptor (beta chain) was captured by sequencing in a study of blood T cell repertoires in COVID-19. About the research overall: Acute-phase and convalescent COVID-19 samples originated in the United States, Italy and Spain. Nucleic acid was either cDNA or gDNA, and it came from T cells, B-cell-depleted T cells, or PBMCs.

Unmatched junction bases numbered 9, after V lost 5 bases and J lost 8 bases. Germline-derived CDR1 and CDR2 are SGHTA and FQGTGA. The CDR3 loop spans 15 amino acids. Repertoires were generated with immunoSEQ multiplex PCR, while TCRdb's copy carries only in-frame clones and drops some. The profile shows tens of thousands of clones, around four fifths of them singletons. The sample holds a few counts of this clone. The V call is TRBV7-3, the J call TRBJ2-1, with 10 bases lining up with TRBD2. The source material was peripheral blood. The TCR sequence derives from a man aged 70 or older with acute or convalescent COVID-19. The CDR3 region has the DNA TGTGCCAGCAGCCTCACAAGCGGGGGGGCCCATGAGCAGTTCTTC. Translation gives CASSLTSGGAHEQFF.